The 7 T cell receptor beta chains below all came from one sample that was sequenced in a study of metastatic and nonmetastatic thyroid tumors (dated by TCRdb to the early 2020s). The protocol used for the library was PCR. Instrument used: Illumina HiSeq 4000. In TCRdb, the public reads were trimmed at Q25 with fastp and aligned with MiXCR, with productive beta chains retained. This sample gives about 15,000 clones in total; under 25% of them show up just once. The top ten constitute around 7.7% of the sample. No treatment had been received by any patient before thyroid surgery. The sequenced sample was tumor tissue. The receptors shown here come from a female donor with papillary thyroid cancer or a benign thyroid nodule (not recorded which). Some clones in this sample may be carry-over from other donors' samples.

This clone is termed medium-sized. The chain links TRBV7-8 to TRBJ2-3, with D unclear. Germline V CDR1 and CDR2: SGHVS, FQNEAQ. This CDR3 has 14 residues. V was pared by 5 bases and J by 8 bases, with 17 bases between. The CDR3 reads CASSPRTRLVTQYF. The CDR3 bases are TGTGCCAGCAGCCCCAGGACCCGACTTGTTACGCAGTATTTT.

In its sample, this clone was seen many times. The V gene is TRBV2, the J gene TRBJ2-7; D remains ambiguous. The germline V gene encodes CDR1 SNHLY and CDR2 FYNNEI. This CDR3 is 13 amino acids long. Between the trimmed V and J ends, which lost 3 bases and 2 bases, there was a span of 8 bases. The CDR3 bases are TGTGCCAGCAGTGATCCATACCCCTACGAGCAGTACTTC. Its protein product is CASSDPYPYEQYF.

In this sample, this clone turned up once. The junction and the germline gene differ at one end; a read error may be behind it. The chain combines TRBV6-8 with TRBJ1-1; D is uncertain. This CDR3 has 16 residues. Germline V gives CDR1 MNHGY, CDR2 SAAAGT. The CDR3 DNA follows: TGTCAGCAGTCCACGCCTTGGCAGGCCTATTTGGCTGAAGATTTCTTT. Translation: CQQSTPWQAYLAEDFF.

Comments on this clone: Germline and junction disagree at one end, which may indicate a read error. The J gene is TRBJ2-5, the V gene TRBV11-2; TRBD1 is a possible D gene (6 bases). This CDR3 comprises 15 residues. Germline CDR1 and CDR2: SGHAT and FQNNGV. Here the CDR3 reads CASSLGTIGAETEYF. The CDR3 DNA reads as TGTGCCAGCAGCCTCGGGACAATCGGGGCGGAGACCGAGTACTTC.

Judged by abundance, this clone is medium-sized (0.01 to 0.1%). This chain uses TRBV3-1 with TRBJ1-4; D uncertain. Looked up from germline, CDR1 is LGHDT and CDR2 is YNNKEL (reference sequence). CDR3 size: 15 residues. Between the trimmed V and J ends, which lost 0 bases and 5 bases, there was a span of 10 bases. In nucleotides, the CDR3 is TGTGCCAGCAGCCAAGATAGGAACAGAAATGAAAAACTGTTTTTT. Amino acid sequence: CASSQDRNRNEKLFF.

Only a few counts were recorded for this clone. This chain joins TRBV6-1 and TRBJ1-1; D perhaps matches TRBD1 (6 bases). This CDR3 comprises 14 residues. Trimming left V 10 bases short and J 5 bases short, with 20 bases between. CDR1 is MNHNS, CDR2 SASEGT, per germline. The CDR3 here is CATQAMLQGTEAFF. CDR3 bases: TGTGCCACCCAGGCCATGCTACAGGGAACTGAAGCTTTCTTT.

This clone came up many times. The CDR3 sequence: CASRPGQGNIQYF. The DNA for the CDR3 is TGTGCCAGCAGGCCGGGACAGGGAAACATTCAGTACTTC. The chain links TRBV6-1 to TRBJ2-4; 9 nucleotides match TRBD1. Trimming cost V 6 bases and J 6 bases; bases outside gene matches: 3. CDR1 and CDR2 from the germline V gene are MNHNS and SASEGT. The CDR3 is 13 residues long.